This TCR beta chain was captured by sequencing in a study of identical twins. Germline CDR1 and CDR2: MGHRA and YSYEKL. V lost 2 bases to trimming and J lost 12 bases, with 11 bases between them. This CDR3 is built from 12 residues. TCRdb independently ran MiXCR on the 5' RACE reads; one entry per CDR3 protein. This sample has around 680,000 distinct CDR3 sequences, with about 9.4% found just once. Study-wide results and caveats: Excess sharing between twins was weaker in beta out-of-frame sequences. Instead of following the same donors, the conclusions were based on cross-sectional statistical analysis. Models predicted too little out-of-frame TCR alpha sharing in monozygotic twins.

Note on this clonotype: Its specificity is unknown.

The data also belong to a second study, concerning yellow fever vaccine responses in identical twins.

The V and J genes are TRBV4-1 and TRBJ2-1; D gene unclear. This TCR came from a young woman in good health. Sequences were obtained from PBMCs. The CDR3 region has the DNA TGCGCCAGCAGCCAATCCCGACGCGGGCAGTTCTTC. This translates into CASSQSRRGQFF.